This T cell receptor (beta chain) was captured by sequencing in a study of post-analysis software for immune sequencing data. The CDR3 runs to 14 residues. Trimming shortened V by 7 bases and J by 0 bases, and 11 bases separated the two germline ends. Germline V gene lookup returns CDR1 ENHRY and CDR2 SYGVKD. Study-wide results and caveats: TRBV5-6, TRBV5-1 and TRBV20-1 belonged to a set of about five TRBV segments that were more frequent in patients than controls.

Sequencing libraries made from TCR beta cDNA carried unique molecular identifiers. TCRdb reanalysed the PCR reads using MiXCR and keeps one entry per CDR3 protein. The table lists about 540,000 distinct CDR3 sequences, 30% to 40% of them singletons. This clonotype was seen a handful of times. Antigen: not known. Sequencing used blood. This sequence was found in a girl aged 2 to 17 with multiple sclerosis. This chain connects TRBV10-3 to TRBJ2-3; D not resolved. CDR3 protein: CAIMRTESTDTQYF. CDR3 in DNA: TGTGCCATCATGCGGACGGAAAGCACAGATACGCAGTATTTT.